One T cell receptor (beta chain) is described in this entry. V lost 0 bases and J lost 10; bases outside the gene matches: 5. The CDR3 is 16 residues long. Germline V CDR1 and CDR2: KGHSH, LQKENI. The sample originates from a study of cytomegalovirus exposure and HLA in healthy donors. The PCR was carried out with 60 Vbeta primers and 13 Jbeta primers. Only in-frame clones appear in the TCRdb table, and some are missing; sequencing was by immunoSEQ multiplex PCR. The sample gives about 150,000 clones, around 74% of which show up once; more than 1.2% is in the top ten. The rearrangement joins TRBV18 to TRBJ2-1; 14 nucleotides match TRBD2. This TCR was recovered from a young man in good health and CMV-seronegative. Sequencing used PBMCs. The CDR3 DNA sequence: TGTGCCAGCTCACCACCGGGACTAGCGGGAGAACGGGAGCAGTTCTTC. It yields the protein CASSPPGLAGEREQFF.